The rows below give T cell receptor beta chains drawn from one sample of a study of tumor-infiltrating lymphocytes in primary liver carcinoma. MiXCR, applied by TCRdb to the multiplex PCR reads, yields one record per CDR3 protein. The data contain approximately 46,000 distinct CDR3 sequences, roughly 75% of them singletons. The sample taken for sequencing was tumor-adjacent normal liver tissue. These receptors were obtained from a woman aged 25 to 39 with primary liver carcinoma and hepatitis B virus infection. Each CDR3 is given with its conserved first and last residue. The D gene is left open where the match is weak. Rows may omit the clone size; those that give it use once, few, many or a size class.

length: 14
D: TRBD2
size: .
J: TRBJ2-6
V: TRBV6-5
DNA: TGTGCCAGGACTCGGGACTATGGGGCCAACGTCCTGACTTTC
CDR3: CARTRDYGANVLTF

length: 11
D: .
size: .
J: TRBJ2-5
V: TRBV7-2
DNA: TGTGCCAGCAGCTTAACGGAGACCCAGTACTTC
CDR3: CASSLTETQYF

length: 17
D: .
size: once
J: TRBJ1-5
V: TRBV6-5
DNA: TGTGCCAGCGGTTACTATTCGGTCGGAAATAGCGATCAGCCCCAGCATTTT
CDR3: CASGYYSVGNSDQPQHF

length: 12
D: .
size: .
J: TRBJ2-7
V: TRBV11-2
DNA: TGTGCCAGCAGCGCCTACGCCTACGAGCAATACTTC
CDR3: CASSAYAYEQYF

length: 12
D: .
size: .
J: TRBJ1-2
V: TRBV28
DNA: TGTGCCAGCAGTTTACAGTCTGATTGCTACACCTTC
CDR3: CASSLQSDCYTF

length: 15
D: TRBD2
size: .
J: TRBJ2-1
V: TRBV11-2
DNA: TGTGCCAGCAGCTCCGGGACTAGCTTCCCCAATGAGCAGTTCTTC
CDR3: CASSSGTSFPNEQFF

length: 13
D: .
size: many
J: TRBJ1-5
V: TRBV29-1
DNA: TGCAGCGTTGGGGAAGGGGATAACCAGCCCCAGCATTTT
CDR3: CSVGEGDNQPQHF

length: 15
D: TRBD2
size: .
J: TRBJ2-3
V: TRBV6-1
DNA: TGTGCCAGCGGTGAACGTGCGGGAGAAGGGGATACGCAGTATTTT
CDR3: CASGERAGEGDTQYF

length: 17
D: TRBD2
size: .
J: TRBJ2-3
V: TRBV28
DNA: TGTGCCAGCAGTCTAGAGGGGCTAGCGGGGAGCACAAATACACAGTATTTT
CDR3: CASSLEGLAGSTNTQYF

length: 15
D: TRBD1
size: .
J: TRBJ1-3
V: TRBV6-5
DNA: TGTGCCAGCAACCATGGACAGGACTCTGGAAACACCTTATATTTT
CDR3: CASNHGQDSGNTLYF

length: 16
D: TRBD2
size: once
J: TRBJ2-1
V: TRBV10-2
DNA: TGCGCCAGCAGTCGGGAACTAGCGGGAGGATCCAATAAGCTGTTCTTC
CDR3: CASSRELAGGSNKLFF

length: 14
D: .
size: few
J: TRBJ2-3
V: TRBV20-1
DNA: TGCAGTGCTTCCCGGGACTTGAGCACAGATACGCAGTATTTT
CDR3: CSASRDLSTDTQYF

length: 17
D: TRBD2
size: .
J: TRBJ2-1
V: TRBV4-2
DNA: TGTGCCAGCAGCCATGGCAAAGGGACTAGCGTAAACAATGAGCAGTTCTTC
CDR3: CASSHGKGTSVNNEQFF

length: 11
D: .
size: once
J: TRBJ1-1
V: TRBV11-2
DNA: TGTGTCAGCAGCCACAGGACTGAAGCTTTCTTT
CDR3: CVSSHRTEAFF

length: 13
D: .
size: many
J: TRBJ1-1
V: TRBV5-6
DNA: TGTGCCAGCAGCTTTTGGGGCCGCAGGGGAGCTTTCTTT
CDR3: CASSFWGRRGAFF

length: 15
D: TRBD1
size: .
J: TRBJ1-4
V: TRBV7-3
DNA: TGTGCCAGCATCTTGGTCGGGACAGGTGGTGAAAAACTGTTTTTT
CDR3: CASILVGTGGEKLFF

length: 18
D: TRBD2
size: .
J: TRBJ2-7
V: TRBV7-9
DNA: TGTGCCAGCAGCTTCCCGGGACTAGCGGGAGACACGGCCTACGAGCAGTATTTC
CDR3: CASSFPGLAGDTAYEQYF

length: 13
D: .
size: many
J: TRBJ2-3
V: TRBV13
DNA: TGTGCCAGCAGCCGCCCCCTCACAGATACGCAGTATTTT
CDR3: CASSRPLTDTQYF

length: 15
D: .
size: once
J: TRBJ1-1
V: TRBV19
DNA: TGTGCCAGTAGTAGAGGAGGGGCTTTGAACACTGAAGCTTCCTTT
CDR3: CASSRGGALNTEASF